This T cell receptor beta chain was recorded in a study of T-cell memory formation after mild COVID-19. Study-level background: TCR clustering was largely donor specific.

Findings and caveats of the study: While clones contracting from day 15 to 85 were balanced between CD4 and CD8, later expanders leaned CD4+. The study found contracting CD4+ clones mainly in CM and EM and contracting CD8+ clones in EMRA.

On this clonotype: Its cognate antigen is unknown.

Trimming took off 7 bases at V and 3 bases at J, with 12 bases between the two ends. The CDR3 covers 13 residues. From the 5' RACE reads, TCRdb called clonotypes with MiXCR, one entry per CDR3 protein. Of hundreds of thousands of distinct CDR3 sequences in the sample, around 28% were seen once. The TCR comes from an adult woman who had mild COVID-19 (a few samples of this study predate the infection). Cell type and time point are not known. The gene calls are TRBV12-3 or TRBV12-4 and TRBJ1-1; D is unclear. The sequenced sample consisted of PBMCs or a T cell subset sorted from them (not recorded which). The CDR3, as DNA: TGTGCCAGCACCCGGCAGGTTGACACTGAAGCTTTCTTT. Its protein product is CASTRQVDTEAFF.